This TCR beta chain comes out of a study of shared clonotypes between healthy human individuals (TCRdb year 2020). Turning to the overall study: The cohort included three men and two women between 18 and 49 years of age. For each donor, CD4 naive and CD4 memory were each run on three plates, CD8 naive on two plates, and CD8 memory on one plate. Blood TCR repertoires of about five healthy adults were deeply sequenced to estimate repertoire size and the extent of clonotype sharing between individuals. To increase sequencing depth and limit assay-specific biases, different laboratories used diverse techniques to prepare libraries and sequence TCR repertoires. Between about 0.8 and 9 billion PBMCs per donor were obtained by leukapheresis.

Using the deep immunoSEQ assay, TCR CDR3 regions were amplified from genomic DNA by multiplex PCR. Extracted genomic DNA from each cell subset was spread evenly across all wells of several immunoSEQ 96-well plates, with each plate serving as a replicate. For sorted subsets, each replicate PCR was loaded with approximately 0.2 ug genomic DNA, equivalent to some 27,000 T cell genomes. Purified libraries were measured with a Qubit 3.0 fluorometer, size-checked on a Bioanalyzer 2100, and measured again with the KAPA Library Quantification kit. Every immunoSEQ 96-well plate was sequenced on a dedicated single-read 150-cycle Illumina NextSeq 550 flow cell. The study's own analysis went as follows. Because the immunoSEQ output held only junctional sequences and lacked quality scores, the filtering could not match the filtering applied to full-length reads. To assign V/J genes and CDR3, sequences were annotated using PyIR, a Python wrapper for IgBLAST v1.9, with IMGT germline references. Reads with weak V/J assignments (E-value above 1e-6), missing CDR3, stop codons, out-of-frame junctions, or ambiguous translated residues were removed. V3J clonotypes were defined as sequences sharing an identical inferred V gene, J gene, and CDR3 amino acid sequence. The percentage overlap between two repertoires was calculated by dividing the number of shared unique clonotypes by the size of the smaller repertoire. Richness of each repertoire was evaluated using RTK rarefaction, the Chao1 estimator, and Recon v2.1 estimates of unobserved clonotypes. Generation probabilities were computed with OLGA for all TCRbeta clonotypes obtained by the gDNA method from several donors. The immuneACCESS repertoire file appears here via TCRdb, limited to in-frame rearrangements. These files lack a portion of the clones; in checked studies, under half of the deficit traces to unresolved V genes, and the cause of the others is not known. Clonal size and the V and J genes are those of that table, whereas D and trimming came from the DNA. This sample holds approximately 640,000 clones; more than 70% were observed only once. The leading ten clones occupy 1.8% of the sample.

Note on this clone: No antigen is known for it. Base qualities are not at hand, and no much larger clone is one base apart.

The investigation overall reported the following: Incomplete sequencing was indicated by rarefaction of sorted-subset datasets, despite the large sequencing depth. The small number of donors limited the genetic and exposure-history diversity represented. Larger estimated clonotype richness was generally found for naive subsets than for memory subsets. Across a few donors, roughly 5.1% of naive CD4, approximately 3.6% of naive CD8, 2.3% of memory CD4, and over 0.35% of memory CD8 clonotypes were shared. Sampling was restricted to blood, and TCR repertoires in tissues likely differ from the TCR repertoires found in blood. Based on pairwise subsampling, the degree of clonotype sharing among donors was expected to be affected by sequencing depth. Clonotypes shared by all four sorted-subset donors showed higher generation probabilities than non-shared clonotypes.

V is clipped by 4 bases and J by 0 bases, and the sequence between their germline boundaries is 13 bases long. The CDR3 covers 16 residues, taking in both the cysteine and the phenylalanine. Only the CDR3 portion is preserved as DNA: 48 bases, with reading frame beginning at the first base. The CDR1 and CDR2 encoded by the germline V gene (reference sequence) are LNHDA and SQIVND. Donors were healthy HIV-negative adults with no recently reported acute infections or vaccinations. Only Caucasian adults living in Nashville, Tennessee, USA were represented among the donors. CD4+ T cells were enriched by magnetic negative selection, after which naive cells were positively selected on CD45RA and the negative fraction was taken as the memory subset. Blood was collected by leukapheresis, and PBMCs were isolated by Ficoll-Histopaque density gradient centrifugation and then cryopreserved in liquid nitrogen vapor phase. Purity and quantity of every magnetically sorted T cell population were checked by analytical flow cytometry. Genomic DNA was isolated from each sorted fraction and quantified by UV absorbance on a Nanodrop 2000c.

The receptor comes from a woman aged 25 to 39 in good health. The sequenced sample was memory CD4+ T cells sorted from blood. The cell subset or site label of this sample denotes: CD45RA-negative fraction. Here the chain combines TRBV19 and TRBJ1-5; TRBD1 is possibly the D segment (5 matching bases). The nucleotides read TGTGCCAGTAGTACACGACAGCCGTATAGCAATCAGCCCCAGCATTTT. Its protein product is CASSTRQPYSNQPQHF.